This record looks at one T cell receptor (beta chain) sequence and its context. This clone was found once. It has no known antigen specificity. No base qualities exist here, and no much larger clone lies one base off it. V and J lose 0 bases and 4 bases, and a span of 5 bases separates them. CDR1 and CDR2 (SGHRS, YFSETQ) derive from the germline V gene. The CDR3 covers 12 residues, taking in both the cysteine and the phenylalanine. Here the CDR3 DNA is all that survives: 36 bases in frame from base 1. For sequencing of the TCRbeta CDR3 region, genomic DNA was extracted from the sorted cells. TCRbeta CDR3 regions were sequenced using the immunoSEQ Assay. The table was pulled from immuneACCESS by TCRdb, which kept in-frame rearrangements only. Such tables lose some clones; where checked, under half of the loss comes from unresolved V genes, and the rest has no known cause. A total of about 70,000 clones appear in this sample, over 70% of them only once. 5% of the sample belongs to the ten largest clones.

The trial excluded patients who had a history of autoimmune disease or who were on systemic immunosuppression. In every dose cohort, peripheral blood was drawn for TCR sequencing at baseline, cycle 4 day 1, and cycle 7 day 1. Samples were obtained from an open-label, multicenter, first-in-human phase I dose-escalation trial of ivuxolimab. Adults with locally advanced or metastatic melanoma, renal cell carcinoma, hepatocellular carcinoma or head and neck squamous cell carcinoma were enrolled in the trial. Before TCR sequencing, CD4+ and CD8+ T cells were separately sorted from peripheral blood. The source of the sample is a study of OX40 agonist ivuxolimab in advanced cancers. At the level of the whole study: The costimulatory receptor OX40 (CD134) was targeted by ivuxolimab, a fully human IgG2 agonistic monoclonal antibody. The purpose of peripheral TCRbeta sequencing was to test whether ivuxolimab changed TCR sequence diversity and led to clonal T-cell expansion. A male proportion of 82.7% and a mean age of approximately 58 years, ranging from about 20 to 79, were recorded for the dose-escalation cohort. The paper covers the monotherapy dose-escalation part of the phase I ivuxolimab trial, which included N of about 50 patients. Of the 50 to 55 dose-escalation patients, hepatocellular carcinoma was present in about 20, melanoma in about 15, renal cell carcinoma in 9 and head and neck cancer in 9. Intravenous ivuxolimab was administered to patients every 2 weeks at six dose levels: 0.01, 0.1, 0.3, 1.5, 3 and 10 mg/kg. Three dose-escalation patients achieved partial responses, one with hepatocellular carcinoma and two with cutaneous melanoma. Patients were allowed to have had prior anti-PD-1, anti-PD-L1 or anti-CTLA-4 therapy, and around 37% of the dose-escalation patients had previously received checkpoint inhibitors. General findings and caveats noted by the study authors: In the 0.1-3.0 mg/kg groups, partial responders were among the patients with the lowest normalized peripheral clonal expansion, particularly in CD8+ T cells. Low levels of normalized T-cell clonal expansion were also shown by some nonresponding patients. At doses of 0.1 to 3.0 mg/kg, clonal expansion of both CD4+ and CD8+ blood T cells was observed from baseline to week 6. The antigen specificity of the peripheral T cells that underwent clonal expansion was not determined. On average, CD8+ T cells showed more expanded clones than CD4+ T cells after ivuxolimab.

Sequencing was performed on CD4+ or CD8+ T cells sorted from blood, taken in a trial of the OX40 agonist ivuxolimab. Recombination joined TRBV5-1 with TRBJ2-7; a confident D gene designation cannot be given. The TCR originated in an adult with an advanced solid tumor such as melanoma, head and neck, liver or kidney cancer. CDR3 sequence: CASSLGMYEQYF. The DNA reads TGCGCCAGCAGCTTGGGTATGTACGAGCAGTACTTC.